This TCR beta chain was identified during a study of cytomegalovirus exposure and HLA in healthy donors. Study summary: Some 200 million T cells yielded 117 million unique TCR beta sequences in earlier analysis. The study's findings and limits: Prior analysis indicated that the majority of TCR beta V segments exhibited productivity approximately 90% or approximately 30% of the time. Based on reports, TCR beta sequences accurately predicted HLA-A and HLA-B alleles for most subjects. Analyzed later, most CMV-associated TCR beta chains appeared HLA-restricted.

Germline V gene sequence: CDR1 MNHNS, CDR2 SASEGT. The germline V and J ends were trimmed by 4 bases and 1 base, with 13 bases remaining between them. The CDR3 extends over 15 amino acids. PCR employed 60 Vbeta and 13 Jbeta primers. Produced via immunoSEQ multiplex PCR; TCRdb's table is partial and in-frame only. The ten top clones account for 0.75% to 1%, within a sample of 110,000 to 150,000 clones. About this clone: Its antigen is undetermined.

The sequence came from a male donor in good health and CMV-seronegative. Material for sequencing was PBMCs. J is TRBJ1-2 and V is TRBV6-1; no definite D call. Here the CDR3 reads CASSAARRLNYGYTF. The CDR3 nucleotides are TGTGCCAGCAGTGCAGCCAGACGACTTAACTATGGCTACACCTTC.